These 18 T cell receptor beta chains were all obtained from the same sample, sequenced in a study of cytomegalovirus exposure and HLA in healthy donors listed by TCRdb under 2017. Library preparation used the immunoSEQ multiplex PCR assay. For the multiplex PCR, a mixture combining 60 forward primers for TCR Vbeta segments and 13 reverse primers for TCR Jbeta segments was used. The immuneACCESS repertoire file appears here via TCRdb, limited to in-frame rearrangements. These files lack a portion of the clones; in checked studies, under half of the deficit traces to unresolved V genes, and the cause of the others is not known. Present in this sample are about 120,000 clones, roughly 80% of which were seen just once. The ten top clones hold about 0.25% of the sample. The sequenced sample was PBMCs. The receptors were sampled from a man between 45 and 60 years old in good health and CMV-seronegative.

This chain connects TRBV6-5 to TRBJ1-3, with D unclear. Germline V gene sequence: CDR1 MNHEY, CDR2 SVGAGI. Trimming took off 0 bases at V and 6 bases at J, with 6 bases between the two ends. The CDR3 has 13 amino acids. The CDR3, as DNA: TGTGCCAGCAGTTACTCTCGTCTAAACACCATATATTTT. It is translated as CASSYSRLNTIYF.

This chain links TRBV25-1 with TRBJ1-1, with TRBD1 as a possible D gene (5 bases). Trimming removed 2 bases at V and 5 bases at J, with 9 bases between. Germline V gene lookup returns CDR1 MGHDK and CDR2 SYGVNS. The CDR3 is 13 amino acids. The CDR3 bases are TGTGCCAGCAGTGAAGGAAAGGGGACTGAAGCTTTCTTT. Translation gives CASSEGKGTEAFF.

CDR3 DNA sequence: TGTGCCAGCGGCGGACAGGGGGAGGGCGAGCAGTACTTC. Translated, it gives CASGGQGEGEQYF. The chain has TRBV19 and TRBJ2-7, with 10 bases fitting TRBD1. Losses at the gene ends were 9 bases for V and 6 bases for J; bases not matched to a gene: 8. This CDR3 contains 13 residues. Germline CDR1 reads LNHDA; CDR2 reads SQIVND (reference sequence).

V is TRBV4-3 and J is TRBJ1-2; unclear D gene. Looked up from germline, CDR1 is LGHNA and CDR2 is YSLEER. V was pared by 1 base and J by 2 bases, with 14 bases between. The CDR3 has 16 residues. CDR3: CASSQAVGEINYGYTF. CDR3 in DNA: TGCGCCAGCAGCCAAGCGGTTGGAGAAATAAACTATGGCTACACCTTC.

This chain links TRBV7-2 with TRBJ1-3; D remains unclear. V was clipped by 1 base and J by 2 bases, with 6 bases between them. Germline CDR1 SGHTA, CDR2 FQGNSA. The CDR3 contains 14 residues. CDR3: CASSLVYPGNTIYF. The CDR3 DNA follows: TGTGCCAGCAGCTTAGTCTATCCTGGAAACACCATATATTTT. Looking up the rest from reference TRBV7-2 and TRBJ1-3 gives the full variable domain: GAGVSQSPSNKVTEKGKDVELRCDPISGHTALYWYRQSLGQGLEFLIYFQGNSAPDKSGLPSDRFSAERTGGSVSTLTIQRTQQEDSAVYLCASSLVYPGNTIYFGEGSWLTVV.

A few counts support this clone. Germline is not matched at one junction end, which may reflect a read error. The chain has TRBV5-1 and TRBJ1-4; D is possibly TRBD1 (6 bases). The germline CDR1 and CDR2 sequences are SGHRS and YFSETQ. The CDR3 consists of 14 residues. The CDR3 DNA sequence: TGCGCCAGCAACTTGGGGGCGCCGAATGAAAAACTGTTTTTT. It translates to CASNLGAPNEKLFF.

This sequence joins TRBV6-1 and TRBJ1-1; D is unclear. Trimming stripped 7 bases from V and 7 bases from J, with 7 bases between. Germline CDR1 MNHNS, CDR2 SASEGT. CDR3 size: 10 residues. The CDR3, as DNA: TGTGCCAGCACCCTCGTTGAAGCTTTCTTT. This codes for CASTLVEAFF.

This clone was seen only a few times. The V call is TRBV7-2, the J call TRBJ2-5; 10 bases line up with TRBD2. Germline V gives CDR1 SGHTA, CDR2 FQGNSA. The CDR3 sequence is 16 residues long. After removal of 5 bases from V and 2 bases from J, the junction contained 8 bases not matched to a gene. The CDR3 DNA reads TGTGCCAGCAGCCCAGCCGGGACTAGCGCACAAGAGACCCAGTACTTC. This codes for CASSPAGTSAQETQYF.

Here the CDR3 reads CASSLGGVGRHYEQYF. The CDR3 DNA follows: TGTGCCAGCAGCTTAGGGGGCGTAGGCAGACACTACGAGCAGTACTTC. This chain uses TRBV7-9 with TRBJ2-7; TRBD1 is a possible D gene (5 bases). Trimming took 1 base from V and 3 from J, leaving 16 bases between them. The CDR3 loop spans 16 amino acids. Germline V gene sequence: CDR1 SEHNR, CDR2 FQNEAQ (reference sequence).

The CDR3 region is CATSRELAGAIEQYF. CDR3 DNA sequence: TGTGCCACCAGCAGAGAGCTAGCGGGAGCAATCGAGCAGTACTTC. This chain uses TRBV15 with TRBJ2-7, with 10 bases identical to TRBD2. Germline CDR1 LNHNV, CDR2 YYDKDF (reference sequence). After removal of 0 bases from V and 6 bases from J, the junction contained 5 bases not matched to a gene. The CDR3 runs 15 residues.

The chain is built from TRBV30 and TRBJ2-3, with 8 bases fitting TRBD2. This CDR3 is 16 amino acids long. CDR1 is GTSNPN and CDR2 is SVGIG in the germline V gene (reference sequence). With 2 bases clipped from V and 3 bases from J, the junction kept 10 bases outside the gene matches. DNA for the CDR3: TGTGCCTGGAGTACGGGGGGGCCCTTTGCTACAGATACGCAGTATTTT. This gives the protein CAWSTGGPFATDTQYF.

The rearrangement joins TRBV2 to TRBJ1-4, with no clear D. The CDR3 length is 13 residues. The germline V and J ends were trimmed by 6 bases and 6 bases, with 11 bases remaining between them. Per the germline V gene, CDR1 is SNHLY and CDR2 is FYNNEI. The CDR3 here is CASRRQPDEKLFF. The CDR3 DNA sequence: TGTGCCAGCAGGAGGCAGCCAGATGAAAAACTGTTTTTT.

This clone was seen a single time. The chain employs TRBV4-2 and TRBJ2-5, with 8 bases aligning to TRBD2. CDR1 is LGHNA and CDR2 is YNFKEQ in the germline V gene. There are 15 residues in the CDR3. The J segment lost 0 bases and the V segment lost 3 bases, leaving 3 bases of the junction unmatched. As DNA, the CDR3 is TGTGCCAGCAGCCACAGCGGGGGAAACCAAGAGACCCAGTACTTC. Its translation is CASSHSGGNQETQYF.

The V gene is TRBV15, the J gene TRBJ1-5, with 7 bases matching TRBD1. The CDR3 has 14 amino acids. Losses at the gene ends were 8 bases for V and 6 bases for J; bases not matched to a gene: 10. From germline, CDR1 is LNHNV and CDR2 YYDKDF (reference sequence). In DNA, the CDR3 is TGTGCCACCGCCCCAGGGGGGAGAGCTCAGCCCCAGCATTTT. Translation: CATAPGGRAQPQHF. The variable domain in full, completed from reference TRBV15 and TRBJ1-5, reads DAMVIQNPRYQVTQFGKPVTLSCSQTLNHNVMYWYQQKSSQAPKLLFHYYDKDFNNEADTPDNFQSRRPNTSFCFLDIRSPGLGDTAMYLCATAPGGRAQPQHFGDGTRLSIL.

There are a few counts of this clone. The rearrangement links TRBV5-1 to TRBJ2-1; TRBD2 matches at 10 bases. The CDR3 runs 15 residues. Germline trimming cut 4 bases from V and 7 bases from J; bases unmatched to any gene: 8. Germline values: CDR1 SGHRS, CDR2 YFSETQ. CDR3 nucleotides: TGCGCCAGCAGCCCTCAGCGGGGGGGCGGGAATGAGCAGTTCTTC. Its protein product is CASSPQRGGGNEQFF. Together with reference TRBV5-1 and TRBJ2-1, the CDR3 gives the full variable domain: KAGVTQTPRYLIKTRGQQVTLSCSPISGHRSVSWYQQTPGQGLQFLFEYFSETQRNKGNFPGRFSGRQFSNSRSEMNVSTLELGDSALYLCASSPQRGGGNEQFFGPGTRLTVL.

The gene calls are TRBV9 and TRBJ2-3, with a possible D match to TRBD2 (6 bases). Germline CDR1 reads SGDLS; CDR2 reads YYNGEE. V was pared by 3 bases and J by 5 bases, with 16 bases between. This CDR3 has 15 amino acids. Here the CDR3 reads CASSGQVRGGDTQYF. DNA of the CDR3: TGTGCCAGCAGCGGTCAGGTGCGGGGAGGAGATACGCAGTATTTT. The whole variable domain, remainder taken from reference TRBV9 and TRBJ2-3, is DSGVTQTPKHLITATGQRVTLRCSPRSGDLSVYWYQQSLDQGLQFLIQYYNGEERAKGNILERFSAQQFPDLHSELNLSSLELGDSALYFCASSGQVRGGDTQYFGPGTRLTVL.

This clone came up a few times. V usage is TRBV5-1 and J usage is TRBJ1-2; D ambiguous. CDR1 SGHRS and CDR2 YFSETQ come from the germline V gene. The CDR3 spans 12 residues. The V end lost 2 bases, the J end lost 5 bases, and 7 bases lay between the germline ends. CDR3 nucleotide sequence: TGCGCCAGCAGCTTTTTAGATTATGGCTACACCTTC. Protein sequence: CASSFLDYGYTF.

The chain carries TRBV19 and TRBJ1-5; no reliable D call. V was shortened by 7 bases and J by 7 bases, with 17 bases between the two germline ends. The CDR3 consists of 14 residues. Germline CDR1 is LNHDA and CDR2 is SQIVND (reference sequence). The CDR3 nucleotides read TGTGCCAGTAATACGGGAGATTCTCGGCAGCCCCAGCATTTT. It encodes CASNTGDSRQPQHF. The complete variable domain, with remaining parts taken from reference TRBV19 and TRBJ1-5, reads DGGITQSPKYLFRKEGQNVTLSCEQNLNHDAMYWYRQDPGQGLRLIYYSQIVNDFQKGDIAEGYSVSREKKESFPLTVTSAQKNPTAFYLCASNTGDSRQPQHFGDGTRLSIL.